The 9 T cell receptor beta chains given below trace back to one sample, sequenced in a study of beta chain features in type 1 diabetes. The authors reverse transcribed all of the isolated RNA, so sequencing captured expressed TCRB transcripts. Generated by immunoSEQ multiplex PCR, the TCRdb table keeps only in-frame clones and is missing some. Among 350,000 to 400,000 clones listed, over 13% were seen once. Sequenced material: naive CD4+ T cells from blood. Receptors originate from a woman younger than 30 in good health.

This clone occurred a few times. The genes are TRBV11-2 and TRBJ2-1, with 7 bases lining up with TRBD1. V lost 3 bases to trimming and J lost 5 bases; unmatched junction nucleotides: 4. Germline CDR1 is SGHAT and CDR2 is FQNNGV. The CDR3 length is 14 residues. CDR3 sequence: CASSFGQANNEQFF. The CDR3 nucleotides are TGTGCCAGCAGCTTCGGACAGGCAAACAATGAGCAGTTCTTC.

The chain carries TRBV30 and TRBJ1-4; 7 positions agree with TRBD1. Looked up from germline, CDR1 is GTSNPN and CDR2 is SVGIG (reference sequence). This CDR3 has 11 amino acids. V gave up 5 bases and J gave up 8 bases; unmatched junction bases: 2. The CDR3 reads CAWQGVEKLFF. The CDR3 region has the DNA TGTGCCTGGCAGGGGGTAGAAAAACTGTTTTTT.

The chain is built from TRBV6-1 and TRBJ1-2, with TRBD1 matching over 7 bases. This CDR3 has 13 amino acids. The germline gives CDR1 MNHNS, CDR2 SASEGT. Germline trimming cut 3 bases from V and 4 bases from J; bases unmatched to any gene: 2. The DNA of the CDR3 is TGTGCCAGCAGTGAGGGGACAGCCTATGGCTACACCTTC. Translated: CASSEGTAYGYTF.

The rearrangement joins TRBV5-1 to TRBJ2-7; 11 bases match TRBD2. The CDR3 covers 16 residues. With V trimmed by 2 bases and J by 5 bases, 9 bases remained unmatched. The germline V gene encodes CDR1 SGHRS and CDR2 YFSETQ. The CDR3 here is CASSLPGTSGSDEQYF. DNA for the CDR3: TGCGCCAGCAGCTTACCCGGAACTAGCGGGAGTGACGAGCAGTACTTC.

The chain uses TRBV30 and TRBJ2-7, with 7 bases that match TRBD2. J lost 4 bases, V lost 4 bases, and 10 bases had no gene match. The CDR3 sequence is 14 residues long. Germline CDR1 GTSNPN, CDR2 SVGIG (reference sequence). The CDR3 DNA sequence: TGTGCCTGGAAGATCAGCGGGAAGGGTTACGAGCAGTACTTC. Amino acids: CAWKISGKGYEQYF.

The chain has TRBV6-5 and TRBJ2-3; D not resolved. V dropped 4 bases and J dropped 10 bases, with 15 bases sitting between them. Germline CDR1 MNHEY, CDR2 SVGAGI. The CDR3 is made up of 13 amino acids. The CDR3 here is CASSSLAPISQYF. The CDR3 nucleotides are TGTGCCAGCAGTTCCTTAGCCCCGATATCGCAGTATTTT.

The rearrangement links TRBV9 to TRBJ2-3, with D unresolved. V lost 3 bases, J lost 2 bases, and 7 bases lay in between. Per germline, CDR1 SGDLS and CDR2 YYNGEE. This CDR3 spans 13 amino acids. The CDR3 reads CASSASFTDTQYF. DNA for the CDR3: TGTGCCAGCAGCGCAAGCTTCACAGATACGCAGTATTTT. The full variable domain, completed using reference TRBV9 and TRBJ2-3, is DSGVTQTPKHLITATGQRVTLRCSPRSGDLSVYWYQQSLDQGLQFLIQYYNGEERAKGNILERFSAQQFPDLHSELNLSSLELGDSALYFCASSASFTDTQYFGPGTRLTVL.

A few counts support this clone. The rearrangement links TRBV14 to TRBJ2-1; 10 bases fit TRBD2. The CDR3 sequence is 19 residues long. Losses at the gene ends were 4 bases for V and 0 bases for J; bases not matched to a gene: 12. Germline assignment: CDR1 SGHDN and CDR2 FVKESK. CDR3 in amino acids: CASSPIPGLATSSYNEQFF. As DNA, the CDR3 is TGTGCCAGCAGCCCAATCCCGGGACTAGCGACGAGCTCCTACAATGAGCAGTTCTTC.

The rearrangement joins TRBV6-5 to TRBJ1-2; D unresolved. CDR3 length: 15 residues. The germline V gene has CDR1 MNHEY and CDR2 SVGAGI. Deletions cut 6 bases from V and 8 bases from J, with 22 bases between. The DNA of the CDR3 is TGTGCCAGCAGCTCTCCATCGACGGGAGCAAAGGGCTACACCTTC. This sequence encodes CASSSPSTGAKGYTF.